One and the same sample provided the 31 T cell receptor beta chains below, sequenced in a study of graft-versus-host responses after intestinal transplantation. Antigens for these TCRs are unknown. Clones were sequenced by immunoSEQ multiplex PCR, and TCRdb holds only the in-frame ones, with some missing. The top ten clones hold roughly 0.37% of a sample with approximately 90,000 clones, under 95% of them seen once. Material: unstimulated CD8+ T cells sorted from spleen or lymph node cells, obtained before transplant. The receptor source for this set is a human donor who was the organ donor for an intestinal transplant.

The rearrangement links TRBV7-9 to TRBJ2-5; no clear D gene. CDR3 length: 13 residues. V was cut by 5 bases and J by 5 bases, with 12 bases left in between. Germline V gene sequence: CDR1 SEHNR, CDR2 FQNEAQ (reference sequence). CDR3 nucleotides: TGTGCCAGCAGCCAATACGTCGGGGAGACCCAGTACTTC. Its protein product is CASSQYVGETQYF. Full variable domain (remainder filled in from reference TRBV7-9 and TRBJ2-5): DTGVSQNPRHKITKRGQNVTFRCDPISEHNRLYWYRQTLGQGPEFLTYFQNEAQLEKSRLLSDRFSAERPKGSFSTLEIQRTEQGDSAMYLCASSQYVGETQYFGPGTRLLVL.

The chain links TRBV5-1 to TRBJ2-7; D is perhaps TRBD2 (5 bases). The V end lost 2 bases, the J end lost 5 bases, and 8 bases lay between the germline ends. Per the germline V gene, CDR1 is SGHRS and CDR2 is YFSETQ. The CDR3 covers 12 residues. The CDR3 is CASSFWGDEQYF. The CDR3 DNA reads TGCGCCAGCAGCTTTTGGGGAGACGAGCAGTACTTC. Using reference TRBV5-1 and TRBJ2-7 for the parts outside the CDR3, the full variable domain is KAGVTQTPRYLIKTRGQQVTLSCSPISGHRSVSWYQQTPGQGLQFLFEYFSETQRNKGNFPGRFSGRQFSNSRSEMNVSTLELGDSALYLCASSFWGDEQYFGPGTRLTVT.

The chain combines TRBV13 with TRBJ1-1, with D possibly TRBD1 on 5 matching bases. Per germline, CDR1 PRHDT and CDR2 FYEKMQ (reference sequence). V dropped 2 bases and J dropped 1 base, with 8 bases sitting between them. CDR3 length equals 14 residues. The CDR3 nucleotides read TGTGCCAGCAGCTTATTGGGGGGGAACACTGAAGCTTTCTTT. Translating gives CASSLLGGNTEAFF.

This clone has a handful of counts. The chain links TRBV4-1 to TRBJ1-4; possibly TRBD1 for D (5 bases). With 1 base removed from V and 8 bases from J, the gap between germline ends came to 8 bases. The CDR3 is 13 amino acids. Germline CDR1 MGHRA, CDR2 YSYEKL. In nucleotides, the CDR3 is TGCGCCAGCAGCCAAGCTCGGACAGAAAAACTGTTTTTT. This translates into CASSQARTEKLFF.

V usage is TRBV29-1 and J usage is TRBJ1-2; D might be TRBD1 (5 bases). This CDR3 comprises 12 residues. From germline, CDR1 is SQVTM and CDR2 ANQGSEA. V was clipped by 3 bases and J by 3 bases, with 8 bases between them. The CDR3, as DNA: TGCAGCGTTGAGGACACCGACTATGGCTACACCTTC. This translates into CSVEDTDYGYTF. The full variable domain, its missing parts supplied by reference TRBV29-1 and TRBJ1-2, is SAVISQKPSRDICQRGTSLTIQCQVDSQVTMMFWYRQQPGQSLTLIATANQGSEATYESGFVIDKFPISRPNLTFSTLTVSNMSPEDSSIYLCSVEDTDYGYTFGSGTRLTVV.

This chain connects TRBV30 to TRBJ2-1; 13 nucleotides agree with TRBD2. The CDR3 totals 13 residues. Germline trimming cut 4 bases from V and 8 bases from J; bases unmatched to any gene: 2. CDR1 and CDR2 (germline): GTSNPN, SVGIG (reference sequence). The CDR3 DNA follows: TGTGCCTGGATACTAGCGGGGGGGGATGAGCAGTTCTTC. Amino acid sequence: CAWILAGGDEQFF.

About this clone: At one boundary the junction diverges from the germline segment, which might be a read error. This sequence joins TRBV15 and TRBJ1-5, with TRBD1 matching over 7 bases. Per germline, CDR1 LNHNV and CDR2 YYDKDF (reference sequence). This CDR3 spans 16 amino acids. For the CDR3, the DNA is TGTGCCACCAGCGGAGAAACAGGGGTTCTCAATCAGCCCCAGCATTTT. Its translation is CATSGETGVLNQPQHF.

The gene calls are TRBV4-1 and TRBJ1-6, with no clear D. The CDR3 totals 15 residues. In germline, CDR1 is MGHRA, CDR2 YSYEKL. V shed 1 base and J shed 10 bases, with 14 bases lying between them. The CDR3 here is CASSQAAPRGSPLHF. CDR3 nucleotides: TGCGCCAGCAGCCAAGCGGCTCCGCGGGGATCACCCCTCCACTTT.

Comment on this clone: A read error may account for a junction end that differs from germline. The CDR3 sequence is CASTLRSQGETQYF. Here the CDR3 DNA reads TGCGCCAGCACCTTGAGGTCGCAGGGGGAGACCCAGTACTTC. V is TRBV5-1 and J is TRBJ2-5, with D possibly matching TRBD1 (6 bases). Germline CDR1 and CDR2: SGHRS and YFSETQ. The CDR3 has 14 amino acids.

The sample holds one count of this clone. The CDR3 loop is CASSQDGGAEGKNIQYF. CDR3 DNA: TGCGCCAGCAGCCAAGATGGGGGGGCCGAGGGAAAAAACATTCAGTACTTC. This chain links TRBV4-1 with TRBJ2-4, with D possibly matching TRBD2 (7 bases). The V end lost 0 bases, the J end lost 4 bases, and 16 bases lay between the germline ends. Germline lookup yields CDR1 MGHRA and CDR2 YSYEKL. This CDR3 is built from 17 residues.

The count of this clone is one. The chain employs TRBV9 and TRBJ2-2; possibly TRBD1 for D (6 bases). CDR3 length: 15 amino acids. The ends were cut back, 3 bases at V and 6 bases at J, with 15 bases in the middle. Germline CDR1 SGDLS, CDR2 YYNGEE. The CDR3 region is CASSGTLRGSGELFF. The CDR3, as DNA: TGTGCCAGCAGCGGGACGCTCAGGGGCTCCGGGGAGCTGTTTTTT. The full variable domain, with the rest looked up from reference TRBV9 and TRBJ2-2, is DSGVTQTPKHLITATGQRVTLRCSPRSGDLSVYWYQQSLDQGLQFLIQYYNGEERAKGNILERFSAQQFPDLHSELNLSSLELGDSALYFCASSGTLRGSGELFFGEGSRLTVL.

The chain employs TRBV19 and TRBJ2-5, with 8 bases identical to TRBD1. The germline V gene encodes CDR1 LNHDA and CDR2 SQIVND (reference sequence). This CDR3 spans 14 amino acids. The J segment lost 4 bases and the V segment lost 5 bases, leaving 6 bases of the junction unmatched. Here the CDR3 reads CASSPGGGGETQYF. CDR3 DNA: TGTGCCAGTAGTCCAGGGGGCGGTGGAGAGACCCAGTACTTC.

In regard to this clone: Here the CDR3 omits its conserved ending phenylalanine or tryptophan, so a read error is the likely source. No DNA is shown, since the ends of the CDR3 on it are uncertain; the CDR3 is the one TCRdb lists. The CDR3 is CASRGRGPSV. V is TRBV2 and J is TRBJ1-1; the table's TRBD1 call for D was not verified on the DNA. The CDR3 is made up of 10 amino acids, end residues included. Germline V CDR1 and CDR2: SNHLY, FYNNEI.

The gene calls are TRBV9 and TRBJ2-7; D gene unclear. Trimming removed 3 bases from V and 0 bases from J, with 7 bases in between. The CDR3 runs to 13 residues. Germline CDR1 reads SGDLS; CDR2 reads YYNGEE. The DNA of the CDR3 is TGTGCCAGCAGCGCGAGTCCCTCCTACGAGCAGTACTTC. Its translation is CASSASPSYEQYF.

The J gene is TRBJ2-3, the V gene TRBV9; D may be TRBD1 (6 bases). Germline assignment: CDR1 SGDLS and CDR2 YYNGEE. Trimming took off 0 bases at V and 0 bases at J, with 8 bases between the two ends. The CDR3 is 15 residues long. The CDR3 DNA follows: TGTGCCAGCAGCGTAGACAGGGCTAGCACAGATACGCAGTATTTT. It specifies CASSVDRASTDTQYF.

The genes are TRBV4-1 and TRBJ2-1; 10 bases fit TRBD2. V lost 4 bases and J lost 10; bases outside the gene matches: 13. The CDR3 is 16 amino acids. Germline V CDR1 and CDR2: MGHRA, YSYEKL. The CDR3 sequence is CASSPSLAGSTGEQFF. The CDR3 region has the DNA TGCGCCAGCAGCCCCTCACTAGCGGGGTCTACGGGAGAGCAGTTCTTC.

This chain joins TRBV9 and TRBJ2-1; 8 bases fit TRBD2. The length of the CDR3 is 17 residues. In germline, CDR1 is SGDLS, CDR2 YYNGEE. V dropped 2 bases and J dropped 8; count of bases not matched to a gene: 15. The CDR3 protein is CASSVPRGGGSTDEQFF. The CDR3 nucleotides read TGTGCCAGCAGCGTCCCCCGCGGCGGGGGGTCGACGGATGAGCAGTTCTTC.

The rearrangement uses TRBV11-2 and TRBJ2-7, with 10 bases matching TRBD2. Trimming at V came to 0 bases and at J to 4 bases, leaving 3 bases not matched to a gene. Germline V gives CDR1 SGHAT, CDR2 FQNNGV. This CDR3 region has 15 residues. This CDR3 reads CASSLEGGLAYEQYF. The DNA for the CDR3 is TGTGCCAGCAGCTTAGAGGGGGGACTAGCGTACGAGCAGTACTTC.

This clone has just one count. The chain links TRBV4-2 to TRBJ1-2, with TRBD1 identical over 7 bases. With V trimmed by 1 base and J by 3 bases, 5 bases remained unmatched. Germline V gene sequence: CDR1 LGHNA, CDR2 YNFKEQ. The CDR3 is 15 residues long. The CDR3 DNA follows: TGTGCCAGCAGCCAAGCCAGCCAGGGGGACTATGGCTACACCTTC. Translating it yields CASSQASQGDYGYTF.

This chain connects TRBV27 to TRBJ2-3, with D possibly TRBD2 on 5 matching bases. The germline gives CDR1 MNHEY, CDR2 SMNVEV (reference sequence). The V end was cut by 7 bases, the J end by 4 bases, with 9 bases between. The CDR3 has 12 amino acids. This chain's CDR3 is CASIGVADTQYF. For the CDR3, the DNA is TGTGCCAGCATCGGGGTCGCAGATACGCAGTATTTT.

The chain couples TRBV27 to TRBJ1-2; 7 bases agree with TRBD1. V lost 4 bases to trimming and J lost 1 base; unmatched junction nucleotides: 15. Germline V CDR1 and CDR2: MNHEY, SMNVEV (reference sequence). The CDR3 covers 18 residues. CDR3 bases: TGTGCCAGCAGTTCCGGGTGGGACAGCTCATCGGTTAACTATGGCTACACCTTC. Its protein is CASSSGWDSSSVNYGYTF.

The rearrangement joins TRBV11-2 to TRBJ2-3, with 11 bases matching TRBD2. Germline V gives CDR1 SGHAT, CDR2 FQNNGV. Trimming removed 4 bases from V and 2 bases from J; junction bases left unmatched: 5. There are 16 residues in the CDR3. The CDR3 is CASSSLAGGATDTQYF. The CDR3 DNA follows: TGTGCCAGCAGCTCCTTAGCGGGGGGGGCCACAGATACGCAGTATTTT.

The chain couples TRBV4-3 to TRBJ2-7, with 8 positions matching TRBD2. Per germline, CDR1 LGHNA and CDR2 YSLEER. Trimming took 4 bases from V and 7 from J; bases not matched to a gene: 6. This CDR3 region has 13 residues. The CDR3 reads CASSLQLAEEQYF. In DNA form, the CDR3 reads TGCGCCAGCAGCCTTCAACTAGCGGAAGAGCAGTACTTC.

This clone was found a few times. J is TRBJ1-4 and V is TRBV7-9, with 10 bases that match TRBD1. J lost 8 bases, V lost 4 bases, and 7 bases had no gene match. CDR1 and CDR2 from the germline V gene are SEHNR and FQNEAQ (reference sequence). The CDR3 loop spans 15 amino acids. This CDR3 is CASSSRQGAREKLFF. In nucleotides, the CDR3 is TGTGCCAGCAGCTCCCGACAGGGGGCAAGAGAAAAACTGTTTTTT.

The V and J genes are TRBV2 and TRBJ2-1; 7 nucleotides line up with TRBD1. There are 15 residues in the CDR3. Germline V gene data show CDR1 as SNHLY and CDR2 as FYNNEI. V shed 2 bases, J shed 5 bases, and the junction held 6 bases outside the gene matches. The CDR3 sequence is CASSEPGQWDNEQFF. The CDR3 DNA is TGTGCCAGCAGTGAACCGGGACAGTGGGACAATGAGCAGTTCTTC.

This rearrangement joins TRBV10-1 to TRBJ2-3, with D possibly being TRBD1 (6 bases). The CDR3 length is 17 residues. V was clipped by 7 bases and J by 0 bases, with 20 bases between them. Germline assignment: CDR1 WNHNN and CDR2 SYGVQD (reference sequence). CDR3 nucleotides: TGCGCCAGCATCATGGGGGCGGCCCTGGTTAGCACAGATACGCAGTATTTT. This codes for CASIMGAALVSTDTQYF.

V and J are TRBV27 and TRBJ2-1; 8 nucleotides align to TRBD2. The ends lost 3 bases at V and 10 bases at J; junction bases unmatched: 5. Per the germline V gene, CDR1 is MNHEY and CDR2 is SMNVEV (reference sequence). The CDR3 is 13 amino acids. The CDR3: CASSLAQRGEQFF. In nucleotides, the CDR3 is TGTGCCAGCAGTTTGGCCCAGCGGGGGGAGCAGTTCTTC.

J is TRBJ2-3 and V is TRBV7-3; a weak D match, TRBD1 (6 bases). The germline gives CDR1 SGHTA, CDR2 FQGTGA. The V gene lost 5 bases and the J gene lost 2 bases, with 14 bases spanning the gap. The CDR3 runs 15 residues. CDR3 DNA: TGTGCCAGCAGCGTTTCAGGGGCCCCCACAGATACGCAGTATTTT. The encoded protein is CASSVSGAPTDTQYF. Full variable domain (remainder filled in from reference TRBV7-3 and TRBJ2-3): GAGVSQTPSNKVTEKGKYVELRCDPISGHTALYWYRQSLGQGPEFLIYFQGTGAADDSGLPNDRFFAVRPEGSVSTLKIQRTERGDSAVYLCASSVSGAPTDTQYFGPGTRLTVL.

The genes are TRBV19 and TRBJ2-7; possible D gene TRBD1, 6 bases. The CDR3 covers 14 residues. Trimming removed 5 bases at V and 0 bases at J, with 11 bases between. Germline loops: CDR1 LNHDA, CDR2 SQIVND (reference sequence). CDR3 nucleotide sequence: TGTGCCAGTAGTCACACAGGGATCTCCTACGAGCAGTACTTC. Protein: CASSHTGISYEQYF.

The gene calls are TRBV6-6 and TRBJ1-2, with D uncertain. V lost 0 bases, J lost 4 bases, and 12 bases lay in between. The CDR3 contains 15 residues. Germline-derived CDR1 and CDR2 are MNHNY and SVGAGI (reference sequence). The CDR3: CASSYSFGELYGYTF. The CDR3 DNA reads TGTGCCAGCAGTTACTCATTCGGGGAGCTCTATGGCTACACCTTC.

In DNA form, the CDR3 reads TGCGCCAGCAGCCAAGTGAGACAGGGCTCCTACGAGCAGTACTTC. It translates to CASSQVRQGSYEQYF. The chain is built from TRBV4-1 and TRBJ2-7; 7 bases match TRBD1. Trimming removed 1 base from V and 0 bases from J; junction bases left unmatched: 3. Germline V gene lookup returns CDR1 MGHRA and CDR2 YSYEKL. The CDR3 extends over 15 amino acids.